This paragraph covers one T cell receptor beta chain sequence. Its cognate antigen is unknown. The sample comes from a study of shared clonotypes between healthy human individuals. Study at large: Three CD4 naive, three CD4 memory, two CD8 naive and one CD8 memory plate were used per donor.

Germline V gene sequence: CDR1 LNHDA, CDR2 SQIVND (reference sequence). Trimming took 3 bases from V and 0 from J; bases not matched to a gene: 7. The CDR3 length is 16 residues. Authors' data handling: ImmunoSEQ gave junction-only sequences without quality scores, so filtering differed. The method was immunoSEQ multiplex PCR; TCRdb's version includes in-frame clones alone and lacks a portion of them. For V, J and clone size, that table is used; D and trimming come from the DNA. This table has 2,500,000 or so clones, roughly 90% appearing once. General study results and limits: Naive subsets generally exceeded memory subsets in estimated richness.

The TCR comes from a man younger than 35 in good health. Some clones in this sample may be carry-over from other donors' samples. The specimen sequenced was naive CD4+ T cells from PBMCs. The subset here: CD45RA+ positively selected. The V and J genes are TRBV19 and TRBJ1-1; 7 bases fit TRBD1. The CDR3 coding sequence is TGTGCCAGTAGTATGAGCAGGGGGGTGCTGAACACTGAAGCTTTCTTT. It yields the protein CASSMSRGVLNTEAFF.